The clone carrying this T cell receptor beta chain was detected ten times or more. Investigators amplified TCR beta CDR3 regions from RNA transcripts. First-round RT-PCR used HTBI primers; second-round multiplex PCR followed. TCRdb analysed the multiplex PCR reads with MiXCR anew, one entry per CDR3 protein. The sample records about 400,000 distinct CDR3 sequences, about 16% being singletons. Those donors who had ophthalmopathy presented with moderate-to-severe activity, a CAS of ≥3, a NOSPECS of ≥4 and a duration under 3 months. Exclusion covered patients with other autoimmune diseases or uncontrolled infections (as well as pregnancy or lactation). The starting material, 10 ml of fresh peripheral blood, provided the PBMCs. These data originate in a study of Graves' ophthalmopathy and Graves' hyperthyroidism. The CDR3 sequence is 15 residues long. CDR1 is MNHEY and CDR2 is SMNVEV in the germline V gene (reference sequence). Trimming stripped 5 bases from V and 0 bases from J, with 13 bases between.

This clonotype was sampled from a woman aged 18-29 years with Graves' ophthalmopathy. The chain joins TRBV27 to TRBJ2-5; TRBD2 is a possible D gene (6 bases). The sample was peripheral blood. The CDR3, as DNA: TGTGCCAGCAGTCCTTTAGCGGATCACCAAGAGACCCAGTACTTC. Its translation is CASSPLADHQETQYF.